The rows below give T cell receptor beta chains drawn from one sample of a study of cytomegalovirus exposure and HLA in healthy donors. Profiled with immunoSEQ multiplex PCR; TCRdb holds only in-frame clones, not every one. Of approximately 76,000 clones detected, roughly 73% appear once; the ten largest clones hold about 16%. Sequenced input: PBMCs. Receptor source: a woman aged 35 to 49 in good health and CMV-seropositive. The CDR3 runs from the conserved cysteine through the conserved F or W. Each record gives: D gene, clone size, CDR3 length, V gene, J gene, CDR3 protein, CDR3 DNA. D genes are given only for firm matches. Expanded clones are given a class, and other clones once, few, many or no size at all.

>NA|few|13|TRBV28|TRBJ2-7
CASSNGNSYEQYF
TGTGCCAGCAGTAACGGGAACTCCTACGAGCAGTACTTC
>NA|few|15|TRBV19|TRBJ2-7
CASSAVGLSSYEQYF
TGTGCCAGTAGTGCCGTAGGACTCAGTTCCTACGAGCAGTACTTC
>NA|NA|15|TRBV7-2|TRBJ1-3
CASSPGTGAGNTIYF
TGTGCCAGCAGCCCAGGGACTGGCGCTGGAAACACCATATATTTT
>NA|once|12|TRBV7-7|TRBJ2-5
CASSQRGETQYF
TGTGCCAGCAGCCAAAGGGGAGAGACCCAGTACTTC
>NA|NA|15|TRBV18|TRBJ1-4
CASSPLAATNEKLFF
TGTGCCAGCTCACCACTGGCCGCAACTAATGAAAAACTGTTTTTT
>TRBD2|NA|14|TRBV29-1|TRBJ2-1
CSVERTSGVAKQFF
TGCAGCGTTGAACGGACTAGCGGTGTAGCAAAGCAGTTCTTC
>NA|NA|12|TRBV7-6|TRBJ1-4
CASSQGSEKLFF
TGTGCCAGCAGCCAGGGTAGCGAAAAACTGTTTTTT
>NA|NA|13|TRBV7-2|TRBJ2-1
CASSSGAYNEQFF
TGTGCCAGCAGCTCCGGGGCCTACAATGAGCAGTTCTTC
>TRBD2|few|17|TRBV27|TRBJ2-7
CASSTRAGEGYSYEQYF
TGTGCCAGCAGTACACGAGCGGGGGAGGGGTACTCCTACGAGCAGTACTTC
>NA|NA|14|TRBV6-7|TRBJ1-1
CASSLYGEANEAFF
TGTGCCAGCAGTTTATACGGGGAAGCGAATGAAGCTTTCTTT
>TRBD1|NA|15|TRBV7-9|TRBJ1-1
CASSLVLTGGQGAFF
TGTGCCAGCAGCTTAGTGCTAACAGGGGGGCAGGGAGCTTTCTTT
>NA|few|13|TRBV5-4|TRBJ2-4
CASSQTSKNIQYF
TGTGCCAGCAGCCAGACTAGTAAAAACATTCAGTACTTC
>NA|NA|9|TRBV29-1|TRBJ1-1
CSVHPEAFF
TGCAGCGTTCATCCTGAAGCTTTCTTT
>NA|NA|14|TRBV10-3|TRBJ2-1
CAISESRGGNEQFF
TGTGCCATCAGTGAGTCGAGGGGAGGCAATGAGCAGTTCTTC
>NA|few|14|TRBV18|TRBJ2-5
CASSRAVSRETQYF
TGTGCCAGCTCACGGGCTGTCTCTCGGGAGACCCAGTACTTC
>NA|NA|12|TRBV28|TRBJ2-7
CASSPRTAKQYF
TGTGCCAGCAGTCCACGGACAGCGAAGCAGTACTTC
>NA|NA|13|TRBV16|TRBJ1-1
CASSQATSGEAFF
TGTGCCAGCAGCCAAGCTACGTCAGGGGAAGCTTTCTTT
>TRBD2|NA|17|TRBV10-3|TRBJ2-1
CAISESPSGTTYNEQFF
TGTGCCATCAGTGAGTCTCCTAGCGGGACAACCTACAATGAGCAGTTCTTC
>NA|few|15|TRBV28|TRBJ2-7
CASTLTDLVSYEQYF
TGTGCCAGCACTTTAACGGACTTAGTATCCTACGAGCAGTACTTC
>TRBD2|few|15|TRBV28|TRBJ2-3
CASSGTSGSTDTQYF
TGTGCCAGCAGCGGGACTAGCGGAAGCACAGATACGCAGTATTTT
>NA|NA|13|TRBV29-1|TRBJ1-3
CSAAGGSGNTIYF
TGCAGCGCAGCCGGGGGCTCTGGAAACACCATATATTTT
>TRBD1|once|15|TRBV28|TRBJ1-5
CASSGDRASNQPQHF
TGTGCCAGCAGTGGGGACAGGGCTAGCAATCAGCCCCAGCATTTT
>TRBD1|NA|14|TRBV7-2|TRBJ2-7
CASSRQGDPYEQYF
TGTGCCAGCAGCCGACAGGGGGATCCCTACGAGCAGTACTTC
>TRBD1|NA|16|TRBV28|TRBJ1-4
CASSLYLGQFNEKLFF
TGTGCCAGCAGTTTATACCTGGGACAGTTTAATGAAAAACTGTTTTTT
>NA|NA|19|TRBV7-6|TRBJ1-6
CASSSIASRFNPGNSPLHF
TGTGCCAGCAGCTCAATAGCGTCCAGGTTTAATCCCGGAAATTCACCCCTCCACTTT
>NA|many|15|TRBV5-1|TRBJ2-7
CASNPGHRDSYEQYF
TGCGCCAGCAACCCCGGGCACAGGGATTCCTACGAGCAGTACTTC
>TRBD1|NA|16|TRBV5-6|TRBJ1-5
CASSLEGTGGHQPQHF
TGTGCCAGCAGCTTGGAAGGGACAGGGGGACATCAGCCCCAGCATTTT
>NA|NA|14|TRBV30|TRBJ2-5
CAWNRQKGAETQYF
TGTGCCTGGAACCGACAGAAGGGTGCAGAGACCCAGTACTTC
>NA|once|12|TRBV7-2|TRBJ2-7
CASSLGVPEQYF
TGTGCCAGCAGCTTAGGAGTTCCCGAGCAGTACTTC
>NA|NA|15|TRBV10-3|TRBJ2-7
CAISDIIDTSYEQYF
TGTGCCATCAGCGATATTATAGACACATCCTACGAGCAGTACTTC
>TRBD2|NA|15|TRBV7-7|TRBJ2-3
CASSQLAVTTDTQYF
TGTGCCAGCAGCCAACTAGCGGTTACCACAGATACGCAGTATTTT
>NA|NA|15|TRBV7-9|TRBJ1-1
CASSHLGVGNTEAFF
TGTGCCAGCAGCCATCTAGGCGTTGGGAACACTGAAGCTTTCTTT
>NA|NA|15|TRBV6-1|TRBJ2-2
CASRNRALNTGELFF
TGTGCCAGCAGAAACAGGGCCCTAAACACCGGGGAGCTGTTTTTT
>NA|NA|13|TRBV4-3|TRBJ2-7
CASSQELNYEQYF
TGCGCCAGCAGCCAAGAACTGAACTACGAGCAGTACTTC
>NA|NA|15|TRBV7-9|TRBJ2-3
CASSFSSGSTDTQYF
TGTGCCAGCAGCTTTTCCAGCGGCAGCACAGATACGCAGTATTTT
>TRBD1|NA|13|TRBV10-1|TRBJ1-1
CATRAGQATEAFF
TGCGCCACCCGGGCGGGACAGGCCACTGAAGCTTTCTTT
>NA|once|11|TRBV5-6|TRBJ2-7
CASSAGWEQYF
TGTGCCAGCAGCGCCGGTTGGGAGCAGTACTTC
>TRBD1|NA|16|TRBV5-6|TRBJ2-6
CASSFTGVAGANVLTF
TGTGCCAGCAGCTTTACAGGGGTAGCTGGGGCCAACGTCCTGACTTTC
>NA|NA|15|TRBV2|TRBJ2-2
CASSEVVTRPGELFF
TGTGCCAGCAGTGAAGTAGTGACAAGACCCGGGGAGCTGTTTTTT
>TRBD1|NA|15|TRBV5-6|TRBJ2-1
CASSFTGERYNEQFF
TGTGCCAGCAGCTTCACAGGGGAACGCTACAATGAGCAGTTCTTC
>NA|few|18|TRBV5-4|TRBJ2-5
CASSSLSLGGGAVETQYF
TGTGCCAGCAGCTCGCTCTCCTTGGGCGGGGGCGCTGTGGAGACCCAGTACTTC
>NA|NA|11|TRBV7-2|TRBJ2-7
CASSRPGEQYF
TGTGCCAGCAGCCGACCGGGGGAGCAGTACTTC
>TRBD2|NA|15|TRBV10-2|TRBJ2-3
CASSGIAGVTDTQYF
TGCGCCAGCAGTGGTATAGCGGGAGTGACAGATACGCAGTATTTT
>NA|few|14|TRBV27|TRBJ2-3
CASTGSRGGAAQYF
TGTGCCAGCACCGGGAGCCGCGGTGGGGCGGCGCAGTATTTT
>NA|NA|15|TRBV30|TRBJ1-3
CAWSVVRSSGNTIYF
TGTGCCTGGAGTGTGGTCAGAAGCTCTGGAAACACCATATATTTT
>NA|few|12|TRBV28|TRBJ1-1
CASSLRGTEAFF
TGTGCCAGCAGTTTGAGAGGCACTGAAGCTTTCTTT
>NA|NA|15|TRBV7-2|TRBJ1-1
CASTLGGVANTEAFF
TGTGCCAGCACACTTGGGGGGGTGGCGAACACTGAAGCTTTCTTT
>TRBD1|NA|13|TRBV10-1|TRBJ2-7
CASSSGTGDEQYF
TGCGCCAGCAGTTCCGGGACAGGGGACGAGCAGTACTTC
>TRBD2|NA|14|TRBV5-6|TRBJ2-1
CASKIAGVSNEQFF
TGTGCCAGCAAGATAGCGGGAGTATCCAATGAGCAGTTCTTC
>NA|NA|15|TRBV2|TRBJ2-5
CASSPKFRTQETQYF
TGTGCCAGCAGCCCCAAATTCCGTACACAAGAGACCCAGTACTTC
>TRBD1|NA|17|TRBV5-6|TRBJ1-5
CASSLYRDRGINQPQHF
TGTGCCAGCAGCTTATACCGGGACAGGGGGATCAATCAGCCCCAGCATTTT